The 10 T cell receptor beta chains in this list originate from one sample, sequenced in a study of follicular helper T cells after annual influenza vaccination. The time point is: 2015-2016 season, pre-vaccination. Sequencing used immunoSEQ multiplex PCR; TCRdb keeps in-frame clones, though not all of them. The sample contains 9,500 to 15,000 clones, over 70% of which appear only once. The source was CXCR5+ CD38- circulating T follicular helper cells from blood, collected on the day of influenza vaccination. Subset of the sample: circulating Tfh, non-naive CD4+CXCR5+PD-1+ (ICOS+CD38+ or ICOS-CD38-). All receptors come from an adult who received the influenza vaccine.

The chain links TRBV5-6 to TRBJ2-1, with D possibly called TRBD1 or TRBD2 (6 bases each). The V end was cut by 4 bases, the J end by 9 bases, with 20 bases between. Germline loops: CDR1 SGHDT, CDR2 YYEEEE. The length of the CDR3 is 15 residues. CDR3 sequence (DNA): TGTGCCAGCAGCCCGGTAGGGGGGTCGGTGGGTGAGCAGTTCTTC. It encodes CASSPVGGSVGEQFF. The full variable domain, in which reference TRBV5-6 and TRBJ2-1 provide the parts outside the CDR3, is DAGVTQSPTHLIKTRGQQVTLRCSPKSGHDTVSWYQQALGQGPQFIFQYYEEEERQRGNFPDRFSGHQFPNYSSELNVNALLLGDSALYLCASSPVGGSVGEQFFGPGTRLTVL.

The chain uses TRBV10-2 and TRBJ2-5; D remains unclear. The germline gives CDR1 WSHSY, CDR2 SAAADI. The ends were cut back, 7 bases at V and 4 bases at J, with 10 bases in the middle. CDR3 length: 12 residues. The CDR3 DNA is TGCGCCAGCACTCCCCGACGAGAGACCCAGTACTTC. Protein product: CASTPRRETQYF.

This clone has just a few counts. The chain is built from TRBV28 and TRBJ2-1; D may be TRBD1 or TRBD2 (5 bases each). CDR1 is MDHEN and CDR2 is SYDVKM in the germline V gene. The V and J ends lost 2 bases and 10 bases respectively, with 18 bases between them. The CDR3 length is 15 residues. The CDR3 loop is CASSLPGTAVGEQFF. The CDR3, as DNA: TGTGCCAGCAGTTTACCCGGGACGGCGGTAGGGGAGCAGTTCTTC.

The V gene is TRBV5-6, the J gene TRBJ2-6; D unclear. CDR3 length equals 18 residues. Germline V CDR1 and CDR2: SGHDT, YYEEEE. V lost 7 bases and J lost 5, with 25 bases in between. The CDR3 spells CASQCVNRSQSRANVLTF. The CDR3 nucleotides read TGTGCCAGCCAATGCGTCAATAGGTCACAAAGTCGGGCCAACGTCCTGACTTTC. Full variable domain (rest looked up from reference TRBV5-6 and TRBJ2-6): DAGVTQSPTHLIKTRGQQVTLRCSPKSGHDTVSWYQQALGQGPQFIFQYYEEEERQRGNFPDRFSGHQFPNYSSELNVNALLLGDSALYLCASQCVNRSQSRANVLTFGAGSRLTVL.

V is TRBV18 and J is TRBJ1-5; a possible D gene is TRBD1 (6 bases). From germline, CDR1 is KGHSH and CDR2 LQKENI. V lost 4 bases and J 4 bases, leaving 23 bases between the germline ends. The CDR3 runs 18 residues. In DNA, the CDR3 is TGTGCCAGCTCACGACTGGGGGCACAAGGGGACCTAAATCAGCCCCAGCATTTT. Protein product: CASSRLGAQGDLNQPQHF.

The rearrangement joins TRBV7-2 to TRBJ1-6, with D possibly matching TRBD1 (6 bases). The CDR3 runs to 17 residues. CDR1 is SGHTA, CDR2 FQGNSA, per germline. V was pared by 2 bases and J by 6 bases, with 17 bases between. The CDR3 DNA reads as TGTGCCAGCAGCTTAAGTGGGGGGCGGGGGCTTAATTCACCCCTCCACTTT. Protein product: CASSLSGGRGLNSPLHF.

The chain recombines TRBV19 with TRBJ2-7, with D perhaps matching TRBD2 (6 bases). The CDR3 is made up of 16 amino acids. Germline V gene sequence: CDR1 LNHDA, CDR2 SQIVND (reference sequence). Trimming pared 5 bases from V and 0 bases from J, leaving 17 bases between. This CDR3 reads CASSVGWSGYSYEQYF. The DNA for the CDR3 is TGTGCCAGTAGTGTGGGGTGGAGCGGGTACTCCTACGAGCAGTACTTC. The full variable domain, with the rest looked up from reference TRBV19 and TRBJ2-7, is DGGITQSPKYLFRKEGQNVTLSCEQNLNHDAMYWYRQDPGQGLRLIYYSQIVNDFQKGDIAEGYSVSREKKESFPLTVTSAQKNPTAFYLCASSVGWSGYSYEQYFGPGTRLTVT.

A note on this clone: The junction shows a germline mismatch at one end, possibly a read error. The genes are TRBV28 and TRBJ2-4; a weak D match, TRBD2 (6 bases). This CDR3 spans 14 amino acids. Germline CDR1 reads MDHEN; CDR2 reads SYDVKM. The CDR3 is CASSLGGAQNIQYF. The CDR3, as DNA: TGTGCCAGCAGTTTGGGGGGAGCCCAAAACATTCAGTACTTC.

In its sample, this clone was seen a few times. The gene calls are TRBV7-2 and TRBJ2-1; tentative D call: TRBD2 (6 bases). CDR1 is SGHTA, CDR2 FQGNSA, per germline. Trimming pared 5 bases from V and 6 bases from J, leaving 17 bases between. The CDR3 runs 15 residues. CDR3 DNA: TGTGCCAGCAGCCCCTCGGGACTCCCCGCCAATGAGCAGTTCTTC. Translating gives CASSPSGLPANEQFF. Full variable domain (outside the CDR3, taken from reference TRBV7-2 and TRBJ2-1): GAGVSQSPSNKVTEKGKDVELRCDPISGHTALYWYRQSLGQGLEFLIYFQGNSAPDKSGLPSDRFSAERTGGSVSTLTIQRTQQEDSAVYLCASSPSGLPANEQFFGPGTRLTVL.

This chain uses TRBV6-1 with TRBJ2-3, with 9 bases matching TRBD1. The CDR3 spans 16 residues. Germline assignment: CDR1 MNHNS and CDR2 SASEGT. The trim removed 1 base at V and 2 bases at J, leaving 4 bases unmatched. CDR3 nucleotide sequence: TGTGCCAGCAGTGAAGTGGACAGGGGAAACACAGATACGCAGTATTTT. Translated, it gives CASSEVDRGNTDTQYF.